This T cell receptor beta chain was recorded in a study of control samples from healthy donors and cancer patients. Clones were sequenced by immunoSEQ multiplex PCR, and TCRdb holds only the in-frame ones, with some missing. The table shows approximately 130,000 clones, with around 90% occurring only once. V lost 0 bases and J 5 bases, leaving 16 bases between the germline ends. This CDR3 region has 16 residues. Germline CDR1 and CDR2: SEHNR and FQNEAQ (reference sequence). The source of this sequence is a man aged 40-49 years in good health. V and J are TRBV7-9 and TRBJ2-5; D is possibly TRBD1 or TRBD2 (5 bases each). The sequenced sample consisted of blood. CDR3 in amino acids: CASSLAGQGPGETQYF. The CDR3 DNA follows: TGTGCCAGCAGCTTAGCGGGGCAGGGACCCGGGGAGACCCAGTACTTC.